This T cell receptor beta chain was captured in a study of CD8 T cells in ankylosing spondylitis. Note on this clonotype: Its antigen remains unknown.

Quantitative 5'-RACE with molecular barcodes generated TCR beta libraries. One entry per CDR3 protein, called by TCRdb with MiXCR from the 5' RACE reads. Of around 39,000 distinct CDR3 sequences listed, approximately 15% are singletons. The CDR3 covers 15 residues. Germline CDR1 SGHAT, CDR2 FQNNGV. Trimming cost V 1 base and J 5 bases; bases outside gene matches: 6. Study conclusions and caveats: Earlier studies detected some motif variants in reactive arthritis synovial fluid and blood.

The TCR originated in a male donor with ankylosing spondylitis or in good health (not recorded which). The chain carries TRBV11-2 and TRBJ2-3; TRBD2 matches at 7 bases. The sample taken for sequencing was blood. The CDR3 spells CASSLVASGRDTQYF. The CDR3 DNA follows: TGTGCCAGCAGCTTAGTAGCTAGCGGAAGAGATACGCAGTATTTT.